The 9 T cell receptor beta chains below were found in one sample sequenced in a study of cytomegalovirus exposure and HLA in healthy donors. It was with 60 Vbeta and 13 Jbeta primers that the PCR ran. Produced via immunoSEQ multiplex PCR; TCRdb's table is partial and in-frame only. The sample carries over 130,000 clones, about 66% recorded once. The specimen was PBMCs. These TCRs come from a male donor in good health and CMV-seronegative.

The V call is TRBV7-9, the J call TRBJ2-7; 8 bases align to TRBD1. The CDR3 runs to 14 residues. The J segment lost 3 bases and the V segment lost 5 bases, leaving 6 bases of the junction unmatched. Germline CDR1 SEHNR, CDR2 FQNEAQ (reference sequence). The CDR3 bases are TGTGCCAGCAGCGAGGAGGACAGGGTCTACGAGCAGTACTTC. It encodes CASSEEDRVYEQYF.

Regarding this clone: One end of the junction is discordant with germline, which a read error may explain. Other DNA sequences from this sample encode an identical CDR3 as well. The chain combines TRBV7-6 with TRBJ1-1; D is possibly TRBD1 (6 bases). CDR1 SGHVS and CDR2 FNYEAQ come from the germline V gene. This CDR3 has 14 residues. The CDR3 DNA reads TGTGCCAGCAGCCCAACAGGGCTGAATACTGAAGCTTTCTTT. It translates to CASSPTGLNTEAFF. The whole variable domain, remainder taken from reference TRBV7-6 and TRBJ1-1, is GAGVSQSPRYKVTKRGQDVALRCDPISGHVSLYWYRQALGQGPEFLTYFNYEAQQDKSGLPNDRFSAERPEGSISTLTIQRTEQRDSAMYRCASSPTGLNTEAFFGQGTRLTVV.

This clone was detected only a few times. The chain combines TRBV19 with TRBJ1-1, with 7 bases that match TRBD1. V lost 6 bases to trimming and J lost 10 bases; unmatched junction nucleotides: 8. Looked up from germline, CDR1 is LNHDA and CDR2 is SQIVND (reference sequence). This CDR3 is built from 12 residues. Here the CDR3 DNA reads TGTGCCAGTAGACGACAGGGCGCGGGAGCTTTCTTT. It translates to CASRRQGAGAFF.

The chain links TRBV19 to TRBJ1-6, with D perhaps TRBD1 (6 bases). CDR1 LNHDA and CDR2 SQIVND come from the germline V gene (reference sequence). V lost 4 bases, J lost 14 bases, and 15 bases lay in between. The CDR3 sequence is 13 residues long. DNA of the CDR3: TGTGCCAGTAGTACCACAGGGCCTCAAGCCCTCCACTTT. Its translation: CASSTTGPQALHF.

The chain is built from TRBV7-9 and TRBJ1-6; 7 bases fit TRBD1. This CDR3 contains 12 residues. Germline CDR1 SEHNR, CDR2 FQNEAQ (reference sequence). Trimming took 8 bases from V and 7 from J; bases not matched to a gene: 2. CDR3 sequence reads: CASGTVNSPLHF. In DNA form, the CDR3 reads TGTGCCAGCGGGACAGTGAATTCACCCCTCCACTTT.

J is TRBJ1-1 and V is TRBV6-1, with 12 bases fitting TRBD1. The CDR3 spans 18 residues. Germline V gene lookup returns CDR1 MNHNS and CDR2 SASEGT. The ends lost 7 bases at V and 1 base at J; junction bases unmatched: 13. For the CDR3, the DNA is TGTGCCAGCAATAAAGCCGGGACAGGGGGCAGGGGGAACACTGAAGCTTTCTTT. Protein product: CASNKAGTGGRGNTEAFF.

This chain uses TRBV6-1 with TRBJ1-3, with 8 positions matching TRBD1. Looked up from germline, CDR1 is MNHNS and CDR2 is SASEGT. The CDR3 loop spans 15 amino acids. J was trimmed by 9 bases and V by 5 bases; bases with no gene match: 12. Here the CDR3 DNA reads TGTGCCAGCAGTCGACAGGGGTCCCCTGGGAGCACCATATATTTT. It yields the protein CASSRQGSPGSTIYF.

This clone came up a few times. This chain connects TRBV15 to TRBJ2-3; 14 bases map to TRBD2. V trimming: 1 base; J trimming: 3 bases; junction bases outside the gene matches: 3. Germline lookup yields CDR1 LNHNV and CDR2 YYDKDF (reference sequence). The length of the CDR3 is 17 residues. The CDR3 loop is CATSRGRLAGGTDTQYF. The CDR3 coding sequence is TGTGCCACCAGCAGAGGGCGACTAGCGGGGGGGACAGATACGCAGTATTTT. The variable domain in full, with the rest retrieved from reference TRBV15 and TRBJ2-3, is DAMVIQNPRYQVTQFGKPVTLSCSQTLNHNVMYWYQQKSSQAPKLLFHYYDKDFNNEADTPDNFQSRRPNTSFCFLDIRSPGLGDTAMYLCATSRGRLAGGTDTQYFGPGTRLTVL.

CDR3 nucleotides: TGTGCCAGCAGTTACGGTCGGAGGCTTCAGCCCCAGCATTTT. The encoded protein is CASSYGRRLQPQHF. The V gene is TRBV6-6, the J gene TRBJ1-5; D call uncertain. CDR1 MNHNY and CDR2 SVGAGI come from the germline V gene (reference sequence). The germline V and J ends were trimmed by 2 bases and 6 bases, with 11 bases remaining between them. This CDR3 comprises 14 residues.